These T cell receptor beta chains were read from a single sample in a study of blood T cell repertoires in COVID-19. Using immunoSEQ multiplex PCR, the repertoire was profiled, and TCRdb retains in-frame clones only, with some absent. Of some 230,000 clones listed, about 79% are singletons. The sample was PBMCs or T cells enriched from blood (not recorded which). These TCRs come from a woman between 40 and 50 years old with acute COVID-19. Both conserved end residues are part of each CDR3. The D gene is left open where the match is weak. Expanded clones get a size class; other rows say once, few or many, or leave the size out.

j_gene | abundance | d_gene | v_gene | CDR3aa | CDR3nt
TRBJ1-4 | . | . | TRBV4-3 | CASSHSRQATNEKLFF | TGCGCCAGCAGCCATTCCCGACAGGCAACTAATGAAAAACTGTTTTTT
TRBJ2-7 | . | . | TRBV24-1 | CATSETGRVYEQYF | TGTGCCACCAGTGAAACCGGTCGAGTATACGAGCAGTACTTC
TRBJ1-5 | . | . | TRBV7-2 | CASSPVEGSAQHF | TGTGCCAGCAGCCCGGTGGAGGGGTCAGCCCAGCATTTT
TRBJ2-7 | once | TRBD2 | TRBV6-1 | CASSEVIVGGLVKQYF | TGTGCCAGCAGTGAAGTTATAGTTGGGGGACTAGTCAAGCAGTACTTC
TRBJ2-5 | . | TRBD1 | TRBV5-5 | CASSWTGGGETQYF | TGTGCCAGCAGCTGGACAGGGGGCGGAGAGACCCAGTACTTC
TRBJ2-1 | . | . | TRBV5-1 | CASSPGDPWGVNEQFF | TGCGCCAGCAGCCCCGGGGACCCGTGGGGGGTCAATGAGCAGTTCTTC
TRBJ2-5 | . | . | TRBV5-1 | CASSPEVRGWETQYF | TGCGCCAGCAGCCCAGAGGTCAGGGGCTGGGAGACCCAGTACTTC
TRBJ2-3 | . | TRBD2 | TRBV7-3 | CASSRPGLGVVDTQYF | TGTGCCAGCAGCCGGCCGGGACTAGGGGTTGTAGATACGCAGTATTTT
TRBJ1-1 | . | . | TRBV27 | CASSLREGGPEAFF | TGTGCCAGCAGTTTGCGGGAAGGTGGTCCTGAAGCTTTCTTT
TRBJ2-2 | . | . | TRBV24-1 | CATSDTLSGSLTGELFF | TGTGCCACCAGTGATACACTCTCCGGGTCGCTCACCGGGGAGCTGTTTTTT
TRBJ1-1 | . | . | TRBV30 | CAWSGTGLHTEAFF | TGTGCCTGGAGCGGTACCGGACTTCACACTGAAGCTTTCTTT
TRBJ2-7 | . | TRBD1 | TRBV13 | CASSLNTGTGAYEQYF | TGTGCCAGCAGCTTAAATACTGGGACAGGGGCTTACGAGCAGTACTTC
TRBJ1-4 | . | TRBD1 | TRBV11-2 | CASSPGTGLRAEKLFF | TGTGCCAGCAGCCCGGGGACAGGTCTTAGGGCTGAAAAACTGTTTTTT
TRBJ2-3 | . | . | TRBV29-1 | CSPILENADTQYF | TGCAGCCCCATACTAGAGAACGCAGATACGCAGTATTTT
TRBJ1-1 | few | . | TRBV2 | CASSFSEVAEAFF | TGTGCCAGCAGTTTTTCTGAGGTGGCTGAAGCTTTCTTT
TRBJ2-6 | . | TRBD1 | TRBV18 | CASSPQDRGVGGANVLTF | TGTGCCAGCTCACCACAGGACAGGGGTGTTGGTGGGGCCAACGTCCTGACTTTC
TRBJ2-2 | . | . | TRBV3-1/TRBV3-2 | CASSSSGPGRVSGELFF | TGTGCCAGCAGCTCAAGTGGTCCCGGGAGAGTGTCCGGGGAGCTGTTTTTT
TRBJ1-6 | . | . | TRBV4-2 | CASSQERQKNSPLHF | TGTGCCAGCAGCCAAGAGAGACAAAAGAATTCACCCCTCCACTTT
TRBJ1-1 | . | . | TRBV12-3/TRBV12-4 | CASILSAEAFF | TGTGCCAGCATTCTAAGCGCTGAAGCTTTCTTT
TRBJ2-3 | . | . | TRBV4-1 | CASSQDPQTSLTDTQYF | TGCGCCAGCAGCCAAGACCCCCAGACTTCCCTCACAGATACGCAGTATTTT
TRBJ2-2 | . | . | TRBV7-6 | CASSLQTGNTGELFF | TGTGCCAGCAGCTTACAAACAGGGAACACCGGGGAGCTGTTTTTT
TRBJ1-1 | . | . | TRBV5-6 | CASSLGQNMNTEAFF | TGTGCCAGCAGCTTAGGACAGAACATGAACACTGAAGCTTTCTTT